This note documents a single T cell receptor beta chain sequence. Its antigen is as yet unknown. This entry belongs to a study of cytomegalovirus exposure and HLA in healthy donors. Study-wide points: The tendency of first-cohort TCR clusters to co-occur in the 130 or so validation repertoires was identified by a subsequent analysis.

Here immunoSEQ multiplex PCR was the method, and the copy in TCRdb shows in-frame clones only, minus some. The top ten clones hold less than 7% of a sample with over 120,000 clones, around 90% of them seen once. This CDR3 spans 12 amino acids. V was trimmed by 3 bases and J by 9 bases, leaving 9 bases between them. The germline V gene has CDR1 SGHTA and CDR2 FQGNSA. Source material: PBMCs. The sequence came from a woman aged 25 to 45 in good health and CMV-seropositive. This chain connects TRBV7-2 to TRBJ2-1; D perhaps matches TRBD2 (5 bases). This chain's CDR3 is CASSFGGPEQFF. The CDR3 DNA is TGTGCCAGCAGCTTTGGAGGTCCTGAGCAGTTCTTC.